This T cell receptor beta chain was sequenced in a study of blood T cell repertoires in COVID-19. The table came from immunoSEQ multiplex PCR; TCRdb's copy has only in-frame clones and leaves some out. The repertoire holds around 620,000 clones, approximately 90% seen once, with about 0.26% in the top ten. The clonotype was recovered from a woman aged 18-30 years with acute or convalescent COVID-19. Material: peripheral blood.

The CDR3 region is CASSLQGLGTGELFF. DNA of the CDR3: TGCGCCAGCAGCTTGCAGGGGTTGGGCACCGGGGAGCTGTTTTTT. The chain employs TRBV5-1 and TRBJ2-2, with D perhaps TRBD1 (6 bases). Between the trimmed V and J ends, which lost 1 base and 4 bases, there was a span of 11 bases. This CDR3 comprises 15 residues. Germline V gene data show CDR1 as SGHRS and CDR2 as YFSETQ.